Each of the 14 T cell receptor beta chains below was sequenced from the same sample in a study of cytomegalovirus exposure and HLA in healthy donors. The PCR was carried out with 60 Vbeta primers and 13 Jbeta primers. Using immunoSEQ multiplex PCR, the repertoire was profiled, and TCRdb retains in-frame clones only, with some absent. The sample holds over 100,000 clones, 84% seen once. The sample consisted of PBMCs. These receptors were collected from a woman aged 18 to 35 in good health and CMV-seropositive.

The chain couples TRBV19 to TRBJ1-6, with 10 positions matching TRBD1. Trimming cost V 8 bases and J 5 bases; bases outside gene matches: 3. This CDR3 comprises 14 residues. Germline values: CDR1 LNHDA, CDR2 SQIVND (reference sequence). The CDR3 nucleotides are TGTGCCAGTGGCGGACAGGGGGATAATTCACCCCTCCACTTT. Residues: CASGGQGDNSPLHF.

Only a few counts were recorded for this clone. This rearrangement joins TRBV13 to TRBJ2-3; D perhaps matches TRBD1 (6 bases). Germline V gives CDR1 PRHDT, CDR2 FYEKMQ (reference sequence). CDR3 size: 12 residues. Trimming took 4 bases from V and 4 from J, leaving 6 bases between them. CDR3 loop: CASSYRADTQYF. The CDR3 DNA reads as TGTGCCAGCAGCTACAGGGCAGATACGCAGTATTTT. Together with reference TRBV13 and TRBJ2-3, the CDR3 gives the full variable domain: AAGVIQSPRHLIKEKRETATLKCYPIPRHDTVYWYQQGPGQDPQFLISFYEKMQSDKGSIPDRFSAQQFSDYHSELNMSSLELGDSALYFCASSYRADTQYFGPGTRLTVL.

The chain combines TRBV4-1 with TRBJ2-5; possible D gene TRBD2, 5 bases. Germline loops: CDR1 MGHRA, CDR2 YSYEKL. This CDR3 has 14 residues. The V end was cut by 7 bases, the J end by 5 bases, with 17 bases between. The DNA of the CDR3 is TGCGCCAGCAACTCACCTGCCCGCGGGGAGACCCAGTACTTC. This gives the protein CASNSPARGETQYF.

This clone appeared once. This rearrangement joins TRBV27 to TRBJ2-1, with D possibly TRBD2 on 5 matching bases. CDR3 length: 15 amino acids. V was clipped by 2 bases and J by 3 bases, with 11 bases between them. Germline CDR1 and CDR2: MNHEY and SMNVEV (reference sequence). The CDR3: CASSLAGQSYNEQFF. CDR3 coding DNA: TGTGCCAGCAGTTTAGCGGGCCAGAGCTACAATGAGCAGTTCTTC.

The J gene is TRBJ2-1, the V gene TRBV7-9; D perhaps matches TRBD2 (5 bases). The CDR3 runs 16 residues. V was pared by 2 bases and J by 5 bases, with 16 bases between. In germline, CDR1 is SEHNR, CDR2 FQNEAQ (reference sequence). This CDR3 reads CASSLNPFGVDNEQFF. The CDR3 DNA is TGTGCCAGCAGCTTAAACCCGTTCGGGGTGGACAATGAGCAGTTCTTC.

This clone was seen a few times. CDR3 amino acids: CASSLPDRFYGYTF. The CDR3 DNA is TGTGCCAGCAGTTTACCAGACAGATTCTATGGCTACACCTTC. This rearrangement joins TRBV27 to TRBJ1-2, with D perhaps matching TRBD1 (5 bases). The V end lost 2 bases, the J end lost 4 bases, and 11 bases lay between the germline ends. The germline V gene encodes CDR1 MNHEY and CDR2 SMNVEV (reference sequence). This CDR3 contains 14 residues.

The V gene is TRBV6-5, the J gene TRBJ2-7; 9 bases are a match to TRBD1. CDR3 length: 15 amino acids. CDR1 is MNHEY and CDR2 is SVGAGI in the germline V gene. The V segment lost 2 bases and the J segment 4 bases; nucleotides outside the gene matches: 6. The CDR3 spells CASSYVTGGEYEQYF. CDR3 sequence (DNA): TGTGCCAGCAGTTACGTGACAGGGGGAGAGTACGAGCAGTACTTC.

Only one count was recorded for this clone. V usage is TRBV6-5 and J usage is TRBJ1-1; possible D gene TRBD1, 5 bases. CDR1 is MNHEY, CDR2 SVGAGI, per germline. The CDR3 is 15 amino acids. V lost 0 bases and J lost 4, with 12 bases in between. The CDR3 bases are TGTGCCAGCAGTTACTCTCAGGGAGGAGGCACTGAAGCTTTCTTT. Residues: CASSYSQGGGTEAFF.

The chain joins TRBV13 to TRBJ1-1; perhaps TRBD1 as D (5 bases). V lost 3 bases, J lost 5 bases, and 13 bases lay in between. Germline CDR1 is PRHDT and CDR2 is FYEKMQ (reference sequence). This CDR3 spans 14 amino acids. CDR3 sequence (DNA): TGTGCCAGCAGCTTCTCCAGGGATGGAACTGAAGCTTTCTTT. It is translated as CASSFSRDGTEAFF.

This clone appeared a few times. The J gene is TRBJ2-7, the V gene TRBV18; 12 bases are a match to TRBD2. With 3 bases clipped from V and 3 bases from J, the junction kept 6 bases outside the gene matches. Germline V gene data show CDR1 as KGHSH and CDR2 as LQKENI. The CDR3 contains 16 residues. CDR3 nucleotides: TGTGCCAGCTCACCCCTGGGACTAGCGGGTTTCTACGAGCAGTACTTC. This sequence encodes CASSPLGLAGFYEQYF. Supplemented by reference TRBV18 and TRBJ2-7, the full variable domain reads NAGVMQNPRHLVRRRGQEARLRCSPMKGHSHVYWYRQLPEEGLKFMVYLQKENIIDESGMPKERFSAEFPKEGPSILRIQQVVRGDSAAYFCASSPLGLAGFYEQYFGPGTRLTVT.

The V and J genes are TRBV28 and TRBJ2-7; a weak D match, TRBD2 (6 bases). The CDR3 sequence is 12 residues long. CDR1 is MDHEN, CDR2 SYDVKM, per germline. Deletions cut 6 bases from V and 4 bases from J, with 10 bases between. CDR3 protein: CASRMGTYEQYF. The CDR3 region has the DNA TGTGCCAGCAGAATGGGGACTTACGAGCAGTACTTC.

The chain employs TRBV7-3 and TRBJ2-3; tentative D call: TRBD2 (7 bases). The CDR3 has 14 residues. V was trimmed by 2 bases and J by 6 bases, leaving 12 bases between them. Looked up from germline, CDR1 is SGHTA and CDR2 is FQGTGA. The CDR3 reads CASSLEAGADTQYF. CDR3 DNA sequence: TGTGCCAGCAGCTTAGAGGCGGGGGCGGATACGCAGTATTTT.

This clone turned up a few times. The chain carries TRBV28 and TRBJ2-4; TRBD1 matches 10 bases. CDR1 MDHEN and CDR2 SYDVKM come from the germline V gene. The CDR3 sequence is 14 residues long. J lost 7 bases, V lost 3 bases, and 3 bases had no gene match. The CDR3, as DNA: TGTGCCAGCAGTTTGGGGACAGGGGTGAACATTCAGTACTTC. Protein product: CASSLGTGVNIQYF.

V usage is TRBV19 and J usage is TRBJ1-5, with D tentatively TRBD1 (6 bases). Germline-derived CDR1 and CDR2 are LNHDA and SQIVND (reference sequence). V lost 2 bases and J lost 7, with 15 bases in between. The CDR3 extends over 15 amino acids. CDR3 sequence (DNA): TGTGCCAGTAGTATACCCACGACAGGTTGGCAGCCCCAGCATTTT. Its translation: CASSIPTTGWQPQHF.